Given below is one TCR beta chain in context. The data were obtained in a study of blood T cell repertoires in COVID-19. The CDR3 contains 14 residues. Germline CDR1 reads LGHDT; CDR2 reads YNNKEL (reference sequence). V shed 3 bases and J shed 6 bases, with 14 bases lying between them. Authors' data handling: Nucleated cell number was recorded as an estimate derived from reference gene primer amplification. The assay was immunoSEQ multiplex PCR, and TCRdb's table has in-frame clones only and misses some. V and J calls and clone size are those listed in that table; D and trimming were worked out from the DNA. Among under 80,000 clones, approximately 86% were seen once, and the ten largest hold roughly 15%.

This clonotype was sampled from a human donor in a cohort sampled during active COVID-19. The chain recombines TRBV3-1 (or the pseudogene TRBV3-2) with TRBJ1-1; D unresolved. Sequenced material: peripheral blood. The CDR3 nucleotides are TGTGCCAGCAGCCAGACCATTCGGGGTGCTGAAGCTTTCTTT. Its protein product is CASSQTIRGAEAFF.